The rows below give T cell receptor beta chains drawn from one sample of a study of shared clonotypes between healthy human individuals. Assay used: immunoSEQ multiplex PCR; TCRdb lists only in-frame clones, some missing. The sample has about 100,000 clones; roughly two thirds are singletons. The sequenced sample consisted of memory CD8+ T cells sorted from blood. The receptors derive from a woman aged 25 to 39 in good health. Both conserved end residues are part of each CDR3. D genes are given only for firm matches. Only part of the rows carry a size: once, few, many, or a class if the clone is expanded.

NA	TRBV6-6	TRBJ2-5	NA	TGTGCCAGCAGTTCATCAGAGACCCAGTACTTC	CASSSSETQYF
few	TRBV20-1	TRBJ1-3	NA	TGCAGTGCAGGAGCTGGAAACACCATATATTTT	CSAGAGNTIYF
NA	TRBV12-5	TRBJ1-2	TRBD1	TGTGCTAGTGGTCCGACAGGGGGTGGCTACACCTTC	CASGPTGGGYTF
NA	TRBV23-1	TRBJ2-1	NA	TGCGCCAGCAGTCAAAACCCCAGGGGGCGGGAGGCGGGCTACAATGAGCAGTTCTTC	CASSQNPRGREAGYNEQFF
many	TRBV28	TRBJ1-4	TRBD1	TGTGCCAGCAGTCCAGAATGGACAGGACAGATTTTTGCCGCAACTAATGAAAAACTGTTTTTT	CASSPEWTGQIFAATNEKLFF
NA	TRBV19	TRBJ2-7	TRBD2	TGTGCCAGTATCCCGTCGGCGGGGGCCTACGAGCAGTACTTC	CASIPSAGAYEQYF
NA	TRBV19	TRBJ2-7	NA	TGTGCCAGTAGTATCTCCCTTGGCAGCTACGAGCAGTACTTC	CASSISLGSYEQYF
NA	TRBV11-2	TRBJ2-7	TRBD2	TGTGCCAGCAGCTCGGGGACTAGCGGAGCAGAAGAGCAGTACTTC	CASSSGTSGAEEQYF
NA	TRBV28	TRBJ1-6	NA	TGTGCCAGCCGTATATACAGGGATAATTCACCCCTCCACTTT	CASRIYRDNSPLHF
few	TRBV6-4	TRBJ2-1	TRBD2	TGTGCCACCAGTGATTTGGGCGCGGGAGTTGGGAATGAGCAGTTCTTC	CATSDLGAGVGNEQFF
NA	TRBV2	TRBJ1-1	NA	TGTGCCAGCAGTCAATCATTTGGGTCGAACACTGAAGCTTTCTTT	CASSQSFGSNTEAFF
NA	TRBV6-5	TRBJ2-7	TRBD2	TGTGCCAGCAGACCCCCTAGCGGGAGAGACGAGCAGTACTTC	CASRPPSGRDEQYF
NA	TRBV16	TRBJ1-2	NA	TGTGCCAGCAGCCAAGACGGTTCAGCCCCCCTCTATGGCTACACCTTC	CASSQDGSAPLYGYTF